Following are 5 T cell receptor beta chains from one sample sequenced in a study of blood T cell repertoires in COVID-19. The assay was immunoSEQ multiplex PCR, and TCRdb's table has in-frame clones only and misses some. The sample carries 85,000 or so clones, roughly 90% recorded once. The sequencing input was peripheral blood. These receptors all stem from a man aged 45-60 years with active or convalescent COVID-19.

The V gene is TRBV6-6, the J gene TRBJ1-5, with TRBD1 matching 9 bases. The length of the CDR3 is 13 residues. J was trimmed by 6 bases and V by 6 bases; bases with no gene match: 3. Germline CDR1 MNHNY, CDR2 SVGAGI (reference sequence). This CDR3 reads CASRGQGSQPQHF. The CDR3 DNA reads as TGTGCCAGCAGGGGACAGGGCTCTCAGCCCCAGCATTTT.

The chain is built from TRBV7-7 and TRBJ2-3; the D gene is possibly TRBD2 (5 bases). V lost 5 bases, J lost 3 bases, and 24 bases lay in between. There are 18 residues in the CDR3. The germline V gene has CDR1 SSHAT and CDR2 FNYEAQ (reference sequence). The CDR3 sequence: CASSLLPLGGLKTDTQYF. Written as DNA, the CDR3 is TGTGCCAGCAGCCTTCTCCCCTTGGGCGGGCTGAAGACAGATACGCAGTATTTT.

The gene calls are TRBV14 and TRBJ2-1; maybe TRBD2 (5 bases). V lost 4 bases, J lost 2 bases, and 6 bases lay in between. Germline V CDR1 and CDR2: SGHDN, FVKESK. There are 13 residues in the CDR3. CDR3 in DNA: TGTGCCAGCAGCCTCGGGGCCTACAATGAGCAGTTCTTC. Translating it yields CASSLGAYNEQFF.

This clone has a single count. This sequence joins TRBV2 and TRBJ2-5, with 7 bases lining up with TRBD2. V was clipped by 6 bases and J by 5 bases; unmatched bases: 3. CDR1 is SNHLY, CDR2 FYNNEI, per germline. This CDR3 has 12 amino acids. CDR3 loop: CASRSGAETQYF. DNA of the CDR3: TGTGCCAGCAGAAGCGGGGCGGAGACCCAGTACTTC.

A single count supports this clone. The V call is TRBV30, the J call TRBJ1-4; no clear D. The V end was cut by 4 bases, the J end by 8 bases, with 23 bases between. This CDR3 spans 16 amino acids. In germline, CDR1 is GTSNPN, CDR2 SVGIG (reference sequence). The CDR3 region has the DNA TGTGCCTGGACCCTTGGGCGAAGCCGAAATATAGAAAAACTGTTTTTT. It yields the protein CAWTLGRSRNIEKLFF.